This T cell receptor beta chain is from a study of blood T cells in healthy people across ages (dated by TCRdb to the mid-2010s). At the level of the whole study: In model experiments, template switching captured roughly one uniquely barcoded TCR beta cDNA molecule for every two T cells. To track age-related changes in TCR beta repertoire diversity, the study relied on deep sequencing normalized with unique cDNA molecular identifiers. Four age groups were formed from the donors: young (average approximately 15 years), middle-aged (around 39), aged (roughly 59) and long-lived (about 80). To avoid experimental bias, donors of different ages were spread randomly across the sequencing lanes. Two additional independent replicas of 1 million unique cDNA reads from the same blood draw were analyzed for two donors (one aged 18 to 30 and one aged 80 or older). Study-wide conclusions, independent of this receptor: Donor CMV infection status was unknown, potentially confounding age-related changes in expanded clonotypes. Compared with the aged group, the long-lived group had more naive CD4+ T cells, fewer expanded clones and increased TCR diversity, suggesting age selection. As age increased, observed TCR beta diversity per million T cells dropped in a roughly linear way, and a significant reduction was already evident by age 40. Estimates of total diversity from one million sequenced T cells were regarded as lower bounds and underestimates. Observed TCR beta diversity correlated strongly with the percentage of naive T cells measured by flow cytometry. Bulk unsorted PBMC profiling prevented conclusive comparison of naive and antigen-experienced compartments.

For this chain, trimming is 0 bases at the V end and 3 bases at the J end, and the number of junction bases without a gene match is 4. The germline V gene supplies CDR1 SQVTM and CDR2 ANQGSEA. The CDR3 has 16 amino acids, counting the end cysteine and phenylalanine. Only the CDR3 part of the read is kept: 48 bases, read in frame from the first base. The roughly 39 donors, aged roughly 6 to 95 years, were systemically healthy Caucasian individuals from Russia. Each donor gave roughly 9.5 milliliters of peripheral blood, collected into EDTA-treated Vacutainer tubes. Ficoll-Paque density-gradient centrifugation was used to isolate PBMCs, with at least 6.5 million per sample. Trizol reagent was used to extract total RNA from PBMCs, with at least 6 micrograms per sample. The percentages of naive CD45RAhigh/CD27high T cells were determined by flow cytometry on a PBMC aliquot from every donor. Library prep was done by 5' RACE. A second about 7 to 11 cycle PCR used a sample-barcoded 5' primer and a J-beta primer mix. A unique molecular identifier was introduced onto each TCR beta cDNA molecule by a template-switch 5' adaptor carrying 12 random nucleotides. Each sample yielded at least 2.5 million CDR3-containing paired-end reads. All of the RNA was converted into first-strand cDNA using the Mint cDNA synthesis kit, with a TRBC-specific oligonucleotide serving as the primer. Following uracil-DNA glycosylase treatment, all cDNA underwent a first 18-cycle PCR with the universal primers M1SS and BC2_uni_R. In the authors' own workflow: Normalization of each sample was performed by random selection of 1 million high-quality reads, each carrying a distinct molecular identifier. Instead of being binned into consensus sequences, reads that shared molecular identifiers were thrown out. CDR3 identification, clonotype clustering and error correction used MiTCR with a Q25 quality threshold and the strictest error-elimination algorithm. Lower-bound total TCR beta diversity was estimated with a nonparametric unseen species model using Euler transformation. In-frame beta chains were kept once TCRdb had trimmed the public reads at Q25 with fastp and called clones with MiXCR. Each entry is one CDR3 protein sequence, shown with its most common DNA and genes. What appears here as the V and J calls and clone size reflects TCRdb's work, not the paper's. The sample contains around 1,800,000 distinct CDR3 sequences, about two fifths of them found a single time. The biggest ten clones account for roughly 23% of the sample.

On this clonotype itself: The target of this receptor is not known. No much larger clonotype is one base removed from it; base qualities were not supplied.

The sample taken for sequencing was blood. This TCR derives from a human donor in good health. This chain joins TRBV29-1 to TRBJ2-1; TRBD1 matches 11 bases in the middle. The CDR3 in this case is CSVEDRDRGIYNEQFF. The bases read TGCAGCGTTGAAGACCGGGACAGGGGGATCTACAATGAGCAGTTCTTC.